Listed here are 30 T cell receptor beta chains from one sample, sequenced in a study of CD8+ T cells in alopecia areata. The sample's treatment: oral pan-JAK inhibitor, 5-10 mg twice daily. Extracted RNA was reverse transcribed, and the resulting cDNA served as sequencing template. Clones were sequenced by immunoSEQ multiplex PCR, and TCRdb holds only the in-frame ones, with some missing. Of about 250,000 clones in the sample, about 62% were seen once. The sample was CD4+ T cells sorted from blood, taken between weeks 51 and 54, from a patient treated with tofacitinib. The receptors originated from a human donor with alopecia areata.

This rearrangement joins TRBV25-1 to TRBJ2-4, with D unclear. Germline values: CDR1 MGHDK, CDR2 SYGVNS. The CDR3 contains 14 residues. Trimming took 1 base from V and 3 from J, leaving 7 bases between them. The CDR3 region has the DNA TGTGCCAGCAGTGAATCTATGGGCAAAAACATTCAGTACTTC. It codes for CASSESMGKNIQYF.

Only a few counts were recorded for this clone. The rearrangement links TRBV10-3 to TRBJ2-5; 8 positions agree with TRBD1. CDR1 is ENHRY and CDR2 is SYGVKD in the germline V gene. This CDR3 is built from 13 residues. This CDR3 is CAVGRTGTMAQYF. CDR3 sequence (DNA): TGTGCTGTTGGACGGACAGGGACAATGGCCCAGTACTTC.

J is TRBJ2-1 and V is TRBV5-1, with D possibly TRBD1 on 5 matching bases. The CDR3 spans 15 residues. Germline CDR1 reads SGHRS; CDR2 reads YFSETQ. Trimming removed 3 bases from V and 0 bases from J, with 10 bases in between. CDR3 DNA: TGCGCCAGCAGCTCGACAGTAAGCTCCTACAATGAGCAGTTCTTC. Its translation: CASSSTVSSYNEQFF.

This clone was found a few times. This chain links TRBV10-3 with TRBJ1-1; D uncertain. This CDR3 is built from 13 residues. V lost 2 bases and J 1 base, leaving 5 bases between the germline ends. The V gene's germline CDR1 is ENHRY and CDR2 SYGVKD. For the CDR3, the DNA is TGTGCCATCAGTGAGGAGGGGAACACTGAAGCTTTCTTT. It is translated as CAISEEGNTEAFF.

The V gene is TRBV10-3, the J gene TRBJ2-7; possibly TRBD1 for D (7 bases). The CDR3 sequence is 13 residues long. Trimming stripped 4 bases from V and 3 bases from J, with 10 bases between. Looked up from germline, CDR1 is ENHRY and CDR2 is SYGVKD. CDR3: CAISAQGGYEQYF. The DNA of the CDR3 is TGTGCCATCAGTGCCCAGGGGGGCTACGAGCAGTACTTC.

The gene calls are TRBV10-3 and TRBJ2-3; D possibly corresponds to TRBD1 (6 bases). Trimming took 7 bases from V and 2 from J, leaving 16 bases between them. Per the germline V gene, CDR1 is ENHRY and CDR2 is SYGVKD. There are 15 residues in the CDR3. CDR3 loop: CAIMGSWTDTDTQYF. CDR3 in DNA: TGTGCCATCATGGGGAGTTGGACAGACACAGATACGCAGTATTTT.

This clone was observed once. The CDR3 sequence: CAISDWGAGANVLTF. In DNA form, the CDR3 reads TGTGCCATCAGTGACTGGGGCGCTGGGGCCAACGTCCTGACTTTC. The chain has TRBV10-3 and TRBJ2-6; the D gene is possibly TRBD1 (5 bases). Trimming removed 3 bases at V and 2 bases at J, with 8 bases between. Germline CDR1 and CDR2: ENHRY and SYGVKD. This CDR3 is built from 15 residues.

This sequence joins TRBV6-5 and TRBJ2-7; D is perhaps TRBD1 (6 bases). V lost 6 bases and J lost 6, with 12 bases in between. Germline V gene data show CDR1 as MNHEY and CDR2 as SVGAGI. The CDR3 is 12 residues long. The CDR3 is CASRQGNLEQYF. The CDR3 nucleotides read TGTGCCAGCAGGCAGGGGAACCTCGAGCAGTACTTC.

The J gene is TRBJ2-6, the V gene TRBV30; D is uncertain. Germline V gene sequence: CDR1 GTSNPN, CDR2 SVGIG (reference sequence). There are 15 residues in the CDR3. Trimming took off 2 bases at V and 4 bases at J, with 12 bases between the two ends. CDR3 coding DNA: TGTGCCTGGAGTCCCCATTGGGCCGGGGCCAACGTCCTGACTTTC. Translation: CAWSPHWAGANVLTF.

The chain has TRBV6-1 and TRBJ1-1; D is perhaps TRBD1 (6 bases). Germline V gene lookup returns CDR1 MNHNS and CDR2 SASEGT. V was trimmed by 7 bases and J by 0 bases, leaving 12 bases between them. The CDR3 length is 14 residues. The CDR3 DNA reads TGTGCCAGCACGGGGGCAGCGATGAACACTGAAGCTTTCTTT. This encodes CASTGAAMNTEAFF.

The rearrangement links TRBV20-1 to TRBJ1-2; no reliable D call. The length of the CDR3 is 10 residues. CDR1 and CDR2 from the germline V gene are DFQATT and SNEGSKA (reference sequence). V gave up 6 bases and J gave up 8 bases, with 10 bases separating them. The CDR3 reads CSAQSPGYTF. The CDR3 DNA reads as TGCAGTGCCCAATCCCCCGGCTACACCTTC.

The chain has TRBV18 and TRBJ2-1; 8 bases are a match to TRBD1. The V gene end was trimmed by 6 bases and the J gene end by 1 base; junction bases not matched to a gene: 5. Germline V gives CDR1 KGHSH, CDR2 LQKENI. The CDR3 runs 15 residues. The CDR3 loop reads CASSQRQGSYNEQFF. The CDR3 nucleotides are TGTGCCAGCTCGCAAAGACAGGGGTCCTACAATGAGCAGTTCTTC.

To note about this clone: Other nucleotide sequences in the sample specify the same CDR3. The chain recombines TRBV5-1 with TRBJ2-3, with D perhaps being TRBD1 or TRBD2 (5 bases each). From germline, CDR1 is SGHRS and CDR2 YFSETQ. Trimming removed 5 bases from V and 0 bases from J, with 10 bases in between. CDR3 length: 14 residues. CDR3 amino acids: CASRRGGSTDTQYF. CDR3 in DNA: TGCGCCAGCAGGAGGGGTGGAAGCACAGATACGCAGTATTTT. The complete variable domain, with remaining parts taken from reference TRBV5-1 and TRBJ2-3, reads KAGVTQTPRYLIKTRGQQVTLSCSPISGHRSVSWYQQTPGQGLQFLFEYFSETQRNKGNFPGRFSGRQFSNSRSEMNVSTLELGDSALYLCASRRGGSTDTQYFGPGTRLTVL.

The rearrangement links TRBV30 to TRBJ1-2; D not certain. Deletions cut 3 bases from V and 2 bases from J, with 7 bases between. Germline CDR1 GTSNPN, CDR2 SVGIG (reference sequence). The CDR3 contains 12 residues. CDR3 DNA sequence: TGTGCCTGGAGCCATCAGAACTATGGCTACACCTTC. Protein product: CAWSHQNYGYTF.

This clone was observed a few times. Additional DNA sequences in this sample encode the identical CDR3. The chain uses TRBV29-1 and TRBJ2-6; D gene ambiguous. Germline V gives CDR1 SQVTM, CDR2 ANQGSEA. V was trimmed by 1 base and J by 2 bases, leaving 0 bases between them. This CDR3 spans 12 amino acids. CDR3 sequence: CSVEAGANVLTF. The CDR3 DNA sequence: TGCAGCGTTGAAGCTGGGGCCAACGTCCTGACTTTC.

This clone was seen only a few times. The V call is TRBV29-1, the J call TRBJ1-1; 9 nucleotides match TRBD1. There are 13 residues in the CDR3. From germline, CDR1 is SQVTM and CDR2 ANQGSEA. J was trimmed by 4 bases and V by 3 bases; bases with no gene match: 3. CDR3 protein: CSVETGGFTEAFF. The CDR3 DNA reads as TGCAGCGTTGAGACAGGGGGGTTCACTGAAGCTTTCTTT.

The V gene is TRBV9, the J gene TRBJ2-3; TRBD2 matches 8 bases. The CDR3 totals 15 residues. CDR1 is SGDLS, CDR2 YYNGEE, per germline. Unmatched junction bases numbered 4, after V lost 4 bases and J lost 0 bases. The CDR3 protein is CASSPRTSSTDTQYF. CDR3 sequence (DNA): TGTGCCAGCAGCCCCCGGACTAGCAGCACAGATACGCAGTATTTT.

The chain recombines TRBV29-1 with TRBJ2-5; tentatively, D is TRBD1 (6 bases). The germline V and J ends were trimmed by 3 bases and 2 bases, with 10 bases remaining between them. From germline, CDR1 is SQVTM and CDR2 ANQGSEA. This CDR3 has 13 amino acids. The CDR3 DNA follows: TGCAGCGTTGATCCCGGACAGCAAGAGACCCAGTACTTC. Protein: CSVDPGQQETQYF.

The chain joins TRBV4-2 to TRBJ1-1, with TRBD1 identical over 8 bases. V gave up 6 bases and J gave up 7 bases; unmatched junction bases: 10. The CDR3 sequence is 14 residues long. Germline V gene lookup returns CDR1 LGHNA and CDR2 YNFKEQ. CDR3 DNA sequence: TGTGCCAGCAGACAGACAGGGGATTCGGGTGAAGCTTTCTTT. Translating gives CASRQTGDSGEAFF.

The chain is built from TRBV30 and TRBJ2-5; 8 positions agree with TRBD2. V lost 3 bases to trimming and J lost 7 bases; unmatched junction nucleotides: 7. The CDR3 consists of 13 residues. Germline V lookup: CDR1 GTSNPN, CDR2 SVGIG (reference sequence). The CDR3 nucleotides are TGTGCCTGGAGAAGAGGGCTAGCGGGGACCCAGTACTTC. Translation: CAWRRGLAGTQYF.

V is TRBV30 and J is TRBJ1-5, with D uncertain. Trimming took 1 base from V and 0 from J, leaving 1 base between them. Germline V gene lookup returns CDR1 GTSNPN and CDR2 SVGIG (reference sequence). The CDR3 totals 12 residues. CDR3 loop: CAWSASNQPQHF. The CDR3 bases are TGTGCCTGGAGTGCTAGCAATCAGCCCCAGCATTTT.

This clone has a handful of counts. The rearrangement joins TRBV27 to TRBJ2-2, with TRBD2 identical over 10 bases. The junction had 18 bases not matched to a gene; V was cut back by 6 bases and J by 5 bases. The CDR3 runs to 19 residues. In germline, CDR1 is MNHEY, CDR2 SMNVEV (reference sequence). DNA for the CDR3: TGTGCCAGCAGCCAACCCGGCCTAGCGGGGGCCCGTAGGACCGGGGAGCTGTTTTTT. This encodes CASSQPGLAGARRTGELFF.

V is TRBV5-4 and J is TRBJ1-2; maybe TRBD1 (6 bases). Trimming cost V 4 bases and J 3 bases, with 16 bases left between them. Germline loops: CDR1 SGHNT, CDR2 YYREEE (reference sequence). The CDR3 spans 15 residues. The CDR3 nucleotides are TGTGCCAGCAGCCCCCGGGGGCGCGGTGACTATGGCTACACCTTC. Its protein is CASSPRGRGDYGYTF. Full variable domain (rest looked up from reference TRBV5-4 and TRBJ1-2): ETGVTQSPTHLIKTRGQQVTLRCSSQSGHNTVSWYQQALGQGPQFIFQYYREEENGRGNFPPRFSGLQFPNYSSELNVNALELDDSALYLCASSPRGRGDYGYTFGSGTRLTVV.

The gene calls are TRBV7-9 and TRBJ2-3, with 8 bases identical to TRBD2. V was clipped by 1 base and J by 6 bases; unmatched bases: 15. Per the germline V gene, CDR1 is SEHNR and CDR2 is FQNEAQ (reference sequence). CDR3 length: 18 residues. In DNA form, the CDR3 reads TGTGCCAGCAGCTTAGGGTGGAGTGAGCGGGGGACTCTCGATACGCAGTATTTT. Translation: CASSLGWSERGTLDTQYF. Drawing the rest from reference TRBV7-9 and TRBJ2-3, the complete variable domain is DTGVSQNPRHKITKRGQNVTFRCDPISEHNRLYWYRQTLGQGPEFLTYFQNEAQLEKSRLLSDRFSAERPKGSFSTLEIQRTEQGDSAMYLCASSLGWSERGTLDTQYFGPGTRLTVL.

This clone was counted between two and nine times. The rearrangement links TRBV15 to TRBJ1-1; no clear D gene. V lost 6 bases to trimming and J lost 10 bases, with 21 bases between them. The CDR3 runs to 14 residues. The germline V gene has CDR1 LNHNV and CDR2 YYDKDF (reference sequence). The CDR3 loop is CATSRQGQPSGAFF. The CDR3, as DNA: TGTGCCACCAGTAGACAAGGCCAACCATCAGGAGCTTTCTTT.

The CDR3 DNA follows: TGTGCCTGGAGTATTCAGGGGAACACTGAAGCTTTCTTT. Protein: CAWSIQGNTEAFF. The chain links TRBV30 to TRBJ1-1, with TRBD1 as a possible D gene (5 bases). This CDR3 has 13 amino acids. Germline-derived CDR1 and CDR2 are GTSNPN and SVGIG (reference sequence). V lost 2 bases to trimming and J lost 1 base, with 8 bases between them.

The chain is built from TRBV30 and TRBJ2-3; D might be TRBD2 (6 bases). The CDR3 consists of 15 residues. V dropped 3 bases and J dropped 3 bases, with 16 bases sitting between them. The germline V gene encodes CDR1 GTSNPN and CDR2 SVGIG (reference sequence). The CDR3 bases are TGTGCCTGGAGCGACGCGGTGGGGGGAACAGATACGCAGTATTTT. It codes for CAWSDAVGGTDTQYF.

In this sample, this clone turned up many times. The rearrangement joins TRBV21-1 to TRBJ1-1; TRBD1, the table's D call, was not compared with the DNA. TRBV21-1 constitutes a pseudogene. CDR3 length: 14 amino acids. The chain's CDR3 is CASSKGQENTEAFF. CDR3 DNA: TGTGCCAGCAGCAAAGGTCAGGAGAACACTGAAGCTTTCTTT.

This sequence joins TRBV6-6 and TRBJ2-3; D not resolved. V lost 6 bases and J lost 0, with 10 bases in between. Per the germline V gene, CDR1 is MNHNY and CDR2 is SVGAGI (reference sequence). CDR3 length equals 14 residues. The CDR3 region is CASSAVLSTDTQYF. The CDR3 coding sequence is TGTGCCAGCAGCGCGGTTCTCAGCACAGATACGCAGTATTTT.

This clone showed up just once. The junction does not match germline at one end; this may be a read error. Other DNA sequences of this sample code for an identical CDR3. The gene calls are TRBV30 and TRBJ1-2; unclear D gene. CDR3 length: 13 residues. Germline loops: CDR1 GTSNPN, CDR2 SVGIG (reference sequence). CDR3 sequence: CAWNPSAHGGYTF. For the CDR3, the DNA is TGCGCCTGGAACCCGTCGGCGCACGGGGGCTACACCTTC.